This record looks at one T cell receptor beta chain sequence and its context. The antigen this receptor binds is unknown. No base-level quality is on record; no much larger clone is a single base apart. Collaborating institutions collected whole blood in K2EDTA tubes following their own protocols. For TCRbeta analysis, collaborator samples were shipped as frozen whole blood, as isolated PBMCs, or as DNA extracted from either sample type. This sample was taken from a study of blood T cell repertoires in COVID-19 (dated by TCRdb to about 2020). For the study in its entirety: Collaborator samples came from the United States, Italy and Spain and covered acute and convalescent phases of COVID-19. The prospective study material was composed of cDNA or gDNA derived from T cells, B-cell-depleted T cells, or PBMCs. Deeply sampled blood TCRbeta repertoires from subjects exposed to, actively infected with, or recovered from COVID-19 were included in the dataset. The repertoires were released in a freely available public database intended as a resource for research on the immune response to SARS-CoV-2. The samples were drawn from two sources: the first 160 participants of the ongoing ImmuneRACE study, and 1,254 subjects contributed by 6 global collaborators. A de-identified subject ID, COVID-19 status, age in years and sex were almost always included in the sample metadata. HLA class I and class II types, where available, came from metadata supplied by the sample provider rather than from assay-based typing.

Trimming takes 8 bases from V and 5 bases from J, and the germline ends sit 15 bases apart. From cysteine to phenylalanine, the CDR3 is 13 amino acids long. Only the CDR3 DNA stays, 39 bases, in frame from base 1. The germline V gene specifies MDHEN as CDR1 and SYDVKM as CDR2. The immunoSEQ Assay, a bias-controlled multiplex PCR, was used to amplify TCRbeta CDR3 regions from genomic DNA. The paper's data handling went like this. Nucleated cell counts per sample were estimated from amplification of reference gene primers within the assay. To quantify the absolute abundance of each unique TCRbeta CDR3 rearrangement, sequence reads were collapsed and filtered. For each sample, productive Simpson clonality was calculated by taking the square root of Simpson's diversity index across productive rearrangements. TCRdb re-hosts the immuneACCESS table, in-frame sequences only. Its copies lack some clones; in the studies checked, an unresolved V gene accounts for under half of them, and the cause for the rest is not known. From that table come the V and J calls and clone size; the DNA was used to work out D and trimming. The table for this sample lists about 110,000 clones; around 86% of them were counted only once. Roughly 4.1% of the sample is held by the ten biggest clonotypes.

Overall study results and their limits: The amount of clinical and demographic metadata varied by source and participant and was provided uncurated.

The chain was built from TRBV28 and TRBJ2-5; no D gene call is confident. The source of this sequence is a woman aged 70-85 years with acute or convalescent COVID-19. The specimen sequenced was peripheral blood. The CDR3 loop reads CASLAPNGETQYF. The nucleotides are TGTGCCAGCCTTGCCCCGAACGGGGAGACCCAGTACTTC.